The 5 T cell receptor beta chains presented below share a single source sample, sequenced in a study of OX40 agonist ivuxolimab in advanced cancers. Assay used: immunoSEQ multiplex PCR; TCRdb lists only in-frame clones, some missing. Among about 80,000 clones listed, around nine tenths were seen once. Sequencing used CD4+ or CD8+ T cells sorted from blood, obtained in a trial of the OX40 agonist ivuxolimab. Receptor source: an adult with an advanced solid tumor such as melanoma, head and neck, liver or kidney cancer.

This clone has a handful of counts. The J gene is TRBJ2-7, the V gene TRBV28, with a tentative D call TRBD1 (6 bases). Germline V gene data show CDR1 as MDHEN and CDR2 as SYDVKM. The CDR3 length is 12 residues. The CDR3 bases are TGTGTGTCAACAGGGCGCTCCTACGAGCAGTACTTC. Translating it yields CVSTGRSYEQYF.

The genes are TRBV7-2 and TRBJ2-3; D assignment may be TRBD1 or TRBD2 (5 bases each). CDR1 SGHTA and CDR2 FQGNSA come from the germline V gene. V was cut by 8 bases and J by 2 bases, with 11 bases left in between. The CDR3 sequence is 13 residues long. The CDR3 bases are TGTGCCAGCGGGCCCGGGGCCACAGATACGCAGTATTTT. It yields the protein CASGPGATDTQYF.

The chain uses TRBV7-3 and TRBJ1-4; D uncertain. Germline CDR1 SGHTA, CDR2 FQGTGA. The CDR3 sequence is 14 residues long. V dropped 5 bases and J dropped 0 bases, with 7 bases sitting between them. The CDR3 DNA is TGTGCCAGCAGCCGATATGCAACTAATGAAAAACTGTTTTTT. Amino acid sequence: CASSRYATNEKLFF.

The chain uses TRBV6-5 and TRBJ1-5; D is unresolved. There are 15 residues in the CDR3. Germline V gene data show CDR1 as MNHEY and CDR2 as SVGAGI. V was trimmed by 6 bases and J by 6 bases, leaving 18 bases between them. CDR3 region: CASSPVGGSRQPQHF. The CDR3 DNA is TGTGCCAGCAGCCCGGTGGGAGGCTCGCGTCAGCCCCAGCATTTT.

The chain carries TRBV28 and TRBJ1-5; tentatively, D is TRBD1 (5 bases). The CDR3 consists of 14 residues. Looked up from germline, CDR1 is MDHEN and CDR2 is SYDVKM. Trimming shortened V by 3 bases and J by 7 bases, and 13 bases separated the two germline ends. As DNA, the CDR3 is TGTGCCAGCAGTTTCGGGCAGGGATGGCAGCCCCAGCATTTT. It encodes CASSFGQGWQPQHF.